These 8 T cell receptor beta chains share one sample of origin, sequenced in a study of yellow fever vaccine responses in identical twins. TCRdb passed the RT-PCR reads through MiXCR, listing each CDR3 protein once. Of about 18,000 distinct CDR3 sequences in the sample, approximately 60% are singletons; the top ten hold roughly 7.7%. The sequences come from T cells from blood (PBMCs), unsorted or a sorted subset (not recorded which), collected before or after yellow fever vaccination (not recorded which). The source is a woman under 30 who received the yellow fever vaccine.

The J gene is TRBJ2-5, the V gene TRBV2; 7 bases fit TRBD1. Germline V gene data show CDR1 as SNHLY and CDR2 as FYNNEI. Trimming cost V 3 bases and J 5 bases; bases outside gene matches: 3. The CDR3 totals 13 residues. The CDR3 nucleotides read TGTGCCAGCAGTGAGACAGGGCCTGAGACCCAGTACTTC. The encoded protein is CASSETGPETQYF.

V usage is TRBV28 and J usage is TRBJ1-5; a weak D match, TRBD1 (5 bases). V was cut by 10 bases and J by 4 bases, with 26 bases left in between. This CDR3 is built from 17 residues. Germline lookup yields CDR1 MDHEN and CDR2 SYDVKM. The CDR3 is CATGRVLRAGLNQPQHF. The CDR3 bases are TGTGCCACCGGGCGGGTTTTAAGAGCAGGGTTAAATCAGCCCCAGCATTTT.

V gene TRBV5-1 combines with J gene TRBJ2-7; D is possibly TRBD2 (5 bases). V was cut by 4 bases and J by 3 bases, with 20 bases left in between. Germline V gene sequence: CDR1 SGHRS, CDR2 YFSETQ. The CDR3 is 16 amino acids. The CDR3 DNA reads as TGCGCCAGCAGCCTATCGGCCGGGAATAACTTCTACGAGCAGTACTTC. Protein product: CASSLSAGNNFYEQYF. The full variable domain, with the rest looked up from reference TRBV5-1 and TRBJ2-7, is KAGVTQTPRYLIKTRGQQVTLSCSPISGHRSVSWYQQTPGQGLQFLFEYFSETQRNKGNFPGRFSGRQFSNSRSEMNVSTLELGDSALYLCASSLSAGNNFYEQYFGPGTRLTVT.

The chain recombines TRBV29-1 with TRBJ1-4; D is perhaps TRBD1 (6 bases). Germline lookup yields CDR1 SQVTM and CDR2 ANQGSEA. This CDR3 contains 12 residues. Deletions cut 4 bases from V and 7 bases from J, with 10 bases between. The CDR3 loop reads CSVAGVGEKLFF. In nucleotides, the CDR3 is TGCAGCGTTGCAGGGGTAGGTGAAAAACTGTTTTTT.

The chain employs TRBV4-2 and TRBJ1-5; TRBD1 aligns across 7 bases. Germline V gene data show CDR1 as LGHNA and CDR2 as YNFKEQ. The length of the CDR3 is 15 residues. With 2 bases clipped from V and 5 bases from J, the junction kept 6 bases outside the gene matches. CDR3 in DNA: TGTGCCAGCAGCCAAAGTCGACAGGGCGATCAGCCCCAGCATTTT. Translation gives CASSQSRQGDQPQHF.

The chain combines TRBV11-1 with TRBJ1-2; D gene ambiguous. Trimming left V 4 bases short and J 3 bases short, with 12 bases between. The CDR3 contains 14 residues. Germline V gives CDR1 SGHAT, CDR2 FQDESV (reference sequence). This CDR3 is CASSYSSNYYGYTF. The CDR3 region has the DNA TGTGCCAGCAGCTATAGCTCAAACTACTATGGCTACACCTTC.

The chain couples TRBV2 to TRBJ1-6; D is unclear. The V end was cut by 7 bases, the J end by 7 bases, with 11 bases between. Per germline, CDR1 SNHLY and CDR2 FYNNEI. The CDR3 totals 13 residues. CDR3 sequence (DNA): TGTGCCAGCATCCAGGCCGCCAATTCACCCCTCCACTTT. This gives the protein CASIQAANSPLHF.

This chain uses TRBV19 with TRBJ2-2, with D possibly TRBD1 on 6 matching bases. This CDR3 is built from 14 residues. Germline V gene data show CDR1 as LNHDA and CDR2 as SQIVND (reference sequence). The V and J ends lost 6 bases and 5 bases respectively, with 13 bases between them. The chain's CDR3 is CASRAAGETGELFF. The CDR3 DNA is TGTGCCAGTAGGGCGGCAGGGGAAACCGGGGAGCTGTTTTTT.